The rows below give T cell receptor beta chains drawn from one sample of a study of blood T cell repertoires in COVID-19. Data came from immunoSEQ multiplex PCR; TCRdb stores just in-frame clones and leaves some out. The repertoire holds 200,000 to 250,000 clones, with more than 70% as singletons. Material: peripheral blood. The receptors shown here come from a woman aged 40 to 55 who had recovered from COVID-19. Both conserved end residues are part of each CDR3. The order of the fields is D gene, V gene, J gene, clone size, CDR3 protein. D genes are given only for firm matches. The size field is filled for only some rows; it gives once, few, many or a size class.

d_gene: NA; v_gene: TRBV25-1; j_gene: TRBJ1-2; abundance: few; CDR3aa: CASTRPGSYGYTF
d_gene: TRBD2; v_gene: TRBV5-1; j_gene: TRBJ2-5; abundance: NA; CDR3aa: CASSLLGTNQETQYF
d_gene: NA; v_gene: TRBV30; j_gene: TRBJ1-5; abundance: NA; CDR3aa: CAWSAGGNQPQHF
d_gene: TRBD2; v_gene: TRBV7-2; j_gene: TRBJ2-3; abundance: once; CDR3aa: CASSSPGTSGGSATDTQYF
d_gene: TRBD1; v_gene: TRBV4-3; j_gene: TRBJ2-7; abundance: NA; CDR3aa: CASSVGTGGAQQYF
d_gene: TRBD1; v_gene: TRBV9; j_gene: TRBJ2-4; abundance: NA; CDR3aa: CASSENRDRGGFGAKNIQYF
d_gene: NA; v_gene: TRBV27; j_gene: TRBJ2-2; abundance: NA; CDR3aa: CASSFHLASTGELFF
d_gene: TRBD1; v_gene: TRBV7-2; j_gene: TRBJ2-5; abundance: NA; CDR3aa: CASSMTGGLLKETQYF
d_gene: TRBD1; v_gene: TRBV6-5; j_gene: TRBJ1-1; abundance: NA; CDR3aa: CASSKDRVYEAFF
d_gene: NA; v_gene: TRBV7-2; j_gene: TRBJ2-7; abundance: few; CDR3aa: CASSLNPSSYEQYF
d_gene: TRBD1; v_gene: TRBV11-3; j_gene: TRBJ2-7; abundance: NA; CDR3aa: CASSSWTGSSYEQYF
d_gene: NA; v_gene: TRBV5-8; j_gene: TRBJ2-5; abundance: few; CDR3aa: CASSFGGLETQYF
d_gene: NA; v_gene: TRBV28; j_gene: TRBJ1-2; abundance: NA; CDR3aa: CASSTHPGRQDYGYTF
d_gene: TRBD1; v_gene: TRBV6-4; j_gene: TRBJ2-1; abundance: NA; CDR3aa: CASSESGGSSSYNEQFF
d_gene: TRBD1; v_gene: TRBV19; j_gene: TRBJ2-1; abundance: NA; CDR3aa: CASSYRGLTNEQFF
d_gene: TRBD1; v_gene: TRBV10-1; j_gene: TRBJ2-7; abundance: NA; CDR3aa: CASICFTGGPPPPYEQYF
d_gene: NA; v_gene: TRBV3-1/TRBV3-2; j_gene: TRBJ2-3; abundance: once; CDR3aa: CASSQQGLGTDTQYF
d_gene: TRBD1; v_gene: TRBV4-2; j_gene: TRBJ2-7; abundance: few; CDR3aa: CASSQAGQGPYEQYF
d_gene: TRBD1; v_gene: TRBV7-2; j_gene: TRBJ1-6; abundance: NA; CDR3aa: CASSLERQGPNSPLHF
d_gene: NA; v_gene: TRBV6-6; j_gene: TRBJ2-3; abundance: NA; CDR3aa: CASSPPGTLTQYF
d_gene: TRBD2; v_gene: TRBV5-6; j_gene: TRBJ2-3; abundance: NA; CDR3aa: CASSRRDYGDTQYF
d_gene: NA; v_gene: TRBV2; j_gene: TRBJ2-2; abundance: NA; CDR3aa: CASSAAGSGELFF
d_gene: TRBD2; v_gene: TRBV7-9; j_gene: TRBJ2-1; abundance: NA; CDR3aa: CASSFKASGVNEQFF
d_gene: NA; v_gene: TRBV18; j_gene: TRBJ2-7; abundance: NA; CDR3aa: CASSPFADEQYF
d_gene: TRBD2; v_gene: TRBV6-5; j_gene: TRBJ2-7; abundance: few; CDR3aa: CASSYSGGAHEQYF
d_gene: TRBD1; v_gene: TRBV7-9; j_gene: TRBJ2-7; abundance: NA; CDR3aa: CASSLSGDRGSYEQYF
d_gene: NA; v_gene: TRBV19; j_gene: TRBJ2-3; abundance: NA; CDR3aa: CASSMEPYLGSTDTQYF
d_gene: TRBD1; v_gene: TRBV5-4; j_gene: TRBJ2-7; abundance: NA; CDR3aa: CASSWQTGGGYEQYF
d_gene: TRBD2; v_gene: TRBV5-6; j_gene: TRBJ2-7; abundance: NA; CDR3aa: CASSFSGAPGEQYF
d_gene: TRBD1; v_gene: TRBV7-6; j_gene: TRBJ1-5; abundance: NA; CDR3aa: CASSTDRDQPQHF
d_gene: NA; v_gene: TRBV3-1/TRBV3-2; j_gene: TRBJ2-1; abundance: few; CDR3aa: CASSQVGPLERAYNEQFF
d_gene: TRBD2; v_gene: TRBV11-3; j_gene: TRBJ2-1; abundance: once; CDR3aa: CASSTPSGSNEQFF
d_gene: NA; v_gene: TRBV7-2; j_gene: TRBJ1-1; abundance: NA; CDR3aa: CASSRRTGRTVNTEAFF
d_gene: TRBD2; v_gene: TRBV9; j_gene: TRBJ2-3; abundance: NA; CDR3aa: CASSPGLASDTQYF
d_gene: NA; v_gene: TRBV6-5; j_gene: TRBJ2-1; abundance: NA; CDR3aa: CASSWGGVDNEQFF
d_gene: NA; v_gene: TRBV6-1; j_gene: TRBJ1-1; abundance: NA; CDR3aa: CASSEGAEAFF
d_gene: TRBD1; v_gene: TRBV6-1; j_gene: TRBJ1-2; abundance: NA; CDR3aa: CASSEYRGDGYTF
d_gene: NA; v_gene: TRBV7-9; j_gene: TRBJ1-1; abundance: few; CDR3aa: CASSSRSGYTEAFF
d_gene: NA; v_gene: TRBV5-1; j_gene: TRBJ2-5; abundance: NA; CDR3aa: CASSLGAGQETQYF
d_gene: TRBD1; v_gene: TRBV4-2; j_gene: TRBJ1-4; abundance: NA; CDR3aa: CASSQEPRGTGGHYEKLFF
d_gene: NA; v_gene: TRBV7-2; j_gene: TRBJ2-2; abundance: NA; CDR3aa: CASSLVQATGELFF
d_gene: NA; v_gene: TRBV24-1; j_gene: TRBJ2-2; abundance: once; CDR3aa: CATSDSRQHTGELFF
d_gene: NA; v_gene: TRBV11-3; j_gene: TRBJ2-1; abundance: NA; CDR3aa: CASSLRQGYNEQFF
d_gene: TRBD2; v_gene: TRBV10-2; j_gene: TRBJ2-7; abundance: NA; CDR3aa: CASSTGGTSSYEQYF
d_gene: NA; v_gene: TRBV27; j_gene: TRBJ1-5; abundance: once; CDR3aa: CASSPRNQPQHF
d_gene: NA; v_gene: TRBV5-5; j_gene: TRBJ2-1; abundance: NA; CDR3aa: CASSLELRGFYNEQFF
d_gene: NA; v_gene: TRBV18; j_gene: TRBJ1-6; abundance: NA; CDR3aa: CASSPLFARPLHF
d_gene: NA; v_gene: TRBV18; j_gene: TRBJ2-7; abundance: NA; CDR3aa: CASSGGSYEQYF
d_gene: NA; v_gene: TRBV6-4; j_gene: TRBJ2-5; abundance: NA; CDR3aa: CASWLYRRKETQYF
d_gene: TRBD1; v_gene: TRBV30; j_gene: TRBJ1-6; abundance: NA; CDR3aa: CAWRETGNSPLHF
d_gene: TRBD1; v_gene: TRBV5-4; j_gene: TRBJ2-5; abundance: NA; CDR3aa: CASSLGGQQETQYF
d_gene: NA; v_gene: TRBV5-4; j_gene: TRBJ2-3; abundance: NA; CDR3aa: CASSPRGREGADTQYF
d_gene: NA; v_gene: TRBV6-5; j_gene: TRBJ2-7; abundance: NA; CDR3aa: CASSPQSGPYEQYF
d_gene: NA; v_gene: TRBV18; j_gene: TRBJ2-4; abundance: NA; CDR3aa: CASSPPIKRAGVNIQYF
d_gene: NA; v_gene: TRBV11-2; j_gene: TRBJ2-7; abundance: NA; CDR3aa: CASSLADSAYEQYF
d_gene: NA; v_gene: TRBV25-1; j_gene: TRBJ2-7; abundance: NA; CDR3aa: CASTAGVAYEQYF
d_gene: NA; v_gene: TRBV6-5; j_gene: TRBJ2-5; abundance: NA; CDR3aa: CASRMGLLQETQYF
d_gene: TRBD1; v_gene: TRBV6-2/TRBV6-3; j_gene: TRBJ1-4; abundance: once; CDR3aa: CASSYRGRKLFF
d_gene: TRBD2; v_gene: TRBV19; j_gene: TRBJ2-3; abundance: NA; CDR3aa: CASRGTSGGVAVGDTQYF
d_gene: TRBD1; v_gene: TRBV30; j_gene: TRBJ1-2; abundance: NA; CDR3aa: CAWSPDRENYGYTF